This paragraph covers one T cell receptor (beta chain) sequence. The V and J ends lost 4 bases and 6 bases respectively, with 22 bases between them. The germline gives CDR1 SGHKS, CDR2 YYEKEE (reference sequence). This CDR3 region has 16 residues. Produced via immunoSEQ multiplex PCR; TCRdb's table is partial and in-frame only. The sample shows about 65,000 clones, around nine tenths of them seen only once. This record comes from a study of glioma-infiltrating T cells after dendritic cell vaccination. Time point in this sample: after dendritic cell vaccination, including at tumor progression/relapse. The sequence came from a human donor with glioblastoma. The gene calls are TRBV5-5 and TRBJ1-1, with D possibly being TRBD1 (5 bases). The sequencing here drew on blood, taken after dendritic cell vaccination. CDR3 sequence (DNA): TGTGCCAGCAGCCTGAGTGGGGGGACCCAGAGCGCTGAAGCTTTCTTT. Translating it yields CASSLSGGTQSAEAFF.